What follows describes a single T cell receptor beta chain. Clones were sequenced by immunoSEQ multiplex PCR, and TCRdb holds only the in-frame ones, with some missing. Here the sample spans about 70,000 clones, approximately 95% being singletons. This sample was taken from a study of technical replicates of blood from a few donors. The CDR3 contains 15 residues. The J segment lost 8 bases and the V segment lost 0 bases, leaving 8 bases of the junction unmatched. Germline assignment: CDR1 SGHDT and CDR2 YYEEEE. The receptor's source is a human donor in good health. The chain recombines TRBV5-6 with TRBJ2-1, with TRBD2 identical over 7 bases. The specimen was T cells isolated from PBMCs. The CDR3 reads CASSLDGRAIDEQFF. CDR3 DNA: TGTGCCAGCAGCTTGGATGGGAGGGCCATCGATGAGCAGTTCTTC.